A selection of T cell receptor beta chains follows, all from one sample in a study of cytomegalovirus exposure and HLA in healthy donors. Produced via immunoSEQ multiplex PCR; TCRdb's table is partial and in-frame only. The profile shows 65,000 to 85,000 clones, roughly 88% of them singletons. Sequenced input: PBMCs. The source of these receptors is a woman aged 30 to 39 in good health and CMV-seronegative. CDR3s include the opening cysteine and the closing phenylalanine or tryptophan. D genes are given only for firm matches. Some rows have no size entry. The others give once, few or many, or a class for an expanded clone.

v_call	j_call	clone_size	d_call	cdr3_aa	cdr3_nt
TRBV6-5	TRBJ2-5	-	TRBD2	CASSGLAETQYF	TGTGCCAGCAGTGGACTAGCGGAAACCCAGTACTTC
TRBV18	TRBJ1-2	-	-	CASSPQGGGGYTF	TGTGCCAGCTCACCCCAGGGAGGAGGTGGCTACACCTTC
TRBV18	TRBJ1-3	-	-	CASSPRQTAGNTIYF	TGTGCCAGCTCACCACGGCAGACAGCTGGAAACACCATATATTTT
TRBV7-9	TRBJ1-4	-	-	CASSYQGGPAATNEKLFF	TGTGCCAGCAGCTACCAAGGAGGGCCGGCCGCAACTAATGAAAAACTGTTTTTT
TRBV6-5	TRBJ1-1	-	TRBD1	CASSYSTGGRTEAFF	TGTGCCAGCAGTTACTCCACAGGGGGCAGGACTGAAGCTTTCTTT
TRBV2	TRBJ1-2	once	TRBD1	CASSPDREVGGYTF	TGTGCCAGCAGTCCAGACAGGGAGGTTGGAGGCTACACCTTC
TRBV18	TRBJ2-1	once	-	CASSFGQNFIF	TGTGCCAGCTCATTCGGACAGAACTTTATCTTC
TRBV11-2	TRBJ2-7	once	TRBD2	CASSSSGSEQYF	TGTGCCAGCAGCTCTAGCGGGAGCGAGCAGTACTTC
TRBV6-5	TRBJ1-2	-	-	CASSLQEGYTF	TGTGCCAGCAGTTTACAGGAGGGCTACACCTTC
TRBV6-6	TRBJ1-1	-	-	CASTSGRDTWNTEAFF	TGTGCCAGCACCTCAGGCAGGGACACGTGGAACACTGAAGCTTTCTTT
TRBV6-1	TRBJ1-1	few	-	CASSEVQGLNTEAFF	TGTGCCAGCAGTGAAGTACAGGGCCTGAACACTGAAGCTTTCTTT
TRBV6-5	TRBJ1-2	-	-	CASTQGRENYGYTF	TGTGCCAGCACCCAAGGGAGGGAAAACTATGGCTACACCTTC
TRBV19	TRBJ2-1	-	TRBD2	CASTRGGSSYNEQFF	TGTGCCAGTACGCGGGGGGGGTCGTCCTACAATGAGCAGTTCTTC
TRBV21-1	TRBJ1-3	-	-	CASTKRGGHLPGNTIYF	TGTGCCAGCACCAAACGGGGGGGGCATTTACCCGGAAACACCATATATTTT
TRBV6-4	TRBJ2-1	-	TRBD2	CASSDSGSGREQFF	TGTGCCAGCAGTGACTCAGGTAGCGGGAGAGAGCAGTTCTTC
TRBV5-1	TRBJ2-6	-	-	CASSLGGKGGGANVLTF	TGCGCCAGCAGCTTGGGGGGCAAAGGCGGTGGGGCCAACGTCCTGACTTTC
TRBV5-4	TRBJ2-3	-	-	CASSRERVLSTDTQYF	TGTGCCAGCAGCCGAGAGCGGGTTCTTAGCACAGATACGCAGTATTTT
TRBV14	TRBJ1-1	-	-	CASSSSVRTEAFF	TGTGCCAGCAGCTCCTCGGTGAGAACTGAAGCTTTCTTT
TRBV27	TRBJ1-5	-	-	CASSFSGPGRAQHF	TGTGCCAGCAGTTTCTCGGGCCCTGGGCGGGCCCAGCATTTT
TRBV7-8	TRBJ2-7	once	TRBD2	CASKGGRNSYEQYF	TGTGCCTCAAAAGGCGGGAGGAACTCCTACGAGCAGTACTTC
TRBV19	TRBJ1-5	-	-	CASRLGGGLGNQPQHF	TGTGCCAGTAGGCTGGGGGGAGGTTTGGGGAATCAGCCCCAGCATTTT
TRBV11-2	TRBJ1-1	-	-	CASSLGGHRYTEAFF	TGTGCCAGCAGCTTAGGAGGCCATCGGTACACTGAAGCTTTCTTT
TRBV25-1	TRBJ2-7	-	TRBD1	CASSETGGNSYEQYF	TGTGCCAGCAGTGAGACAGGGGGCAACTCCTACGAGCAGTACTTC
TRBV4-1	TRBJ2-7	-	TRBD2	CASSRGLAGVPQTYEQYF	TGCGCCAGCAGCCGCGGACTAGCGGGAGTACCCCAAACCTACGAGCAGTACTTC
TRBV21-1	TRBJ2-3	-	-	CASSLRDKEGFDTQYF	TGTGCCAGCAGCCTCCGGGACAAAGAGGGTTTTGATACGCAGTATTTT
TRBV28	TRBJ1-1	once	TRBD1	CASSLGDRVEAFF	TGTGCCAGCAGTTTAGGAGACAGGGTTGAAGCTTTCTTT
TRBV9	TRBJ2-5	-	-	CASSVEASLETQYF	TGTGCCAGCAGCGTAGAGGCTAGCTTGGAGACCCAGTACTTC
TRBV7-2	TRBJ1-2	-	TRBD1	CASSEGARNYGYTF	TGTGCCAGCAGCGAGGGGGCGCGGAACTATGGCTACACCTTC
TRBV28	TRBJ1-4	-	TRBD1	CASSRAGGWEKLFF	TGTGCCAGCAGCCGTGCAGGGGGATGGGAAAAACTGTTTTTT
TRBV28	TRBJ2-5	-	-	CASSYTRVRQEQYF	TGTGCCAGCAGTTATACCAGGGTACGTCAAGAGCAGTACTTC
TRBV11-1	TRBJ2-1	-	TRBD2	CASGDWTSGSNEQFF	TGTGCCAGCGGAGACTGGACTAGCGGGAGCAATGAGCAGTTCTTC
TRBV6-1	TRBJ2-7	-	TRBD2	CASSELVGGRDEQYF	TGTGCCAGCAGTGAACTAGTGGGGGGGAGGGACGAGCAGTACTTC
TRBV4-2	TRBJ2-2	-	TRBD2	CASSPVHFSLAENTGELFF	TGTGCCAGCAGCCCAGTCCATTTCAGCCTAGCGGAGAACACCGGGGAGCTGTTTTTT
TRBV4-3	TRBJ1-2	-	TRBD1	CASSQDTGVGYGYTF	TGCGCCAGCAGCCAGGACACAGGGGTGGGCTATGGCTACACCTTC
TRBV5-4	TRBJ1-4	-	TRBD1	CASSPAGGTNEKLFF	TGTGCCAGCAGCCCAGCAGGGGGCACTAATGAAAAACTGTTTTTT
TRBV11-3	TRBJ2-1	-	TRBD1	CASSGRTGNNEQFF	TGTGCCAGCAGCGGAAGGACAGGGAACAATGAGCAGTTCTTC
TRBV7-3	TRBJ2-2	-	-	CASSSSRDTGELFF	TGTGCCAGCAGCAGTTCAAGAGACACCGGGGAGCTGTTTTTT
TRBV6-1	TRBJ1-5	once	TRBD1	CASLRTGYQPQHF	TGTGCCAGCCTAAGGACAGGGTATCAGCCCCAGCATTTT
TRBV30	TRBJ2-3	once	-	CACIGGRPLDTQYF	TGTGCCTGCATAGGGGGTAGGCCTCTCGATACGCAGTATTTT